The clone carrying this TCR beta chain occurred once. Additional DNA sequences in this sample encode the identical CDR3. The data originate from a study of T cell changes during pregnancy in multiple sclerosis. Here immunoSEQ multiplex PCR was the method, and the copy in TCRdb shows in-frame clones only, minus some. The sample records about 67,000 clones, approximately 90% being singletons. In germline, CDR1 is MDHEN, CDR2 SYDVKM. V was cut by 4 bases and J by 2 bases, with 12 bases left in between. The CDR3 contains 14 residues. The sequencing here drew on peripheral blood, taken in the first trimester of pregnancy. The V call is TRBV28, the J call TRBJ2-7; tentatively, D is TRBD1 (6 bases). This TCR derives from a female donor in good health, enrolled as a control in a pregnancy study. The CDR3 loop reads CASSSPGQTYEQYF. The CDR3 DNA sequence: TGTGCCAGCAGTTCCCCGGGACAAACCTACGAGCAGTACTTC.